The TCR beta chain described here comes from a study of T cells in Graves' hyperthyroidism and ophthalmopathy. In its sample, this clonotype was seen many times. Its antigen is unknown. General study findings and limits: Among clonotypes expanded in thyroid above 0.001, most were also found in blood. The model made its ophthalmopathy prediction, and onset followed a median approximately 6 months later.

TCR beta CDR3 regions were amplified from RNA transcripts. In the first-round RT-PCR of the TCR CDR3, the HTBI primer set was used. TCRdb recomputed calls from the multiplex PCR reads with MiXCR, one row per CDR3 protein. This sample has around 300,000 distinct CDR3 sequences, with 13% to 15% found just once. PBMCs were derived from roughly 10 ml fresh peripheral blood. This sequence was found in a woman in her forties or fifties with Graves' hyperthyroidism that later progressed to Graves' ophthalmopathy. Sequenced sample: blood.

Here the CDR3 reads CASSPTTGPLIASTDTQYF. CDR3 DNA sequence: TGTGCCAGCTCACCAACGACAGGGCCACTAATTGCTAGCACAGATACGCAGTATTTT. The rearrangement links TRBV18 to TRBJ2-3, with 7 positions matching TRBD1. Unmatched junction bases numbered 14, after V lost 2 bases and J lost 0 bases. Germline CDR1 and CDR2: KGHSH and LQKENI. The CDR3 has 19 amino acids.